A single sample gave rise to the 9 T cell receptor beta chains below, sequenced in a study of graft-versus-host responses after intestinal transplantation. Repertoires were generated with immunoSEQ multiplex PCR, while TCRdb's copy carries only in-frame clones and drops some. The table includes about 90,000 clones, more than 85% detected once. Their antigens are not known. The sample was unstimulated CD4+ T cells sorted from spleen or lymph node cells, taken before transplant. The source is a human donor who was the organ donor for an intestinal transplant.

The genes are TRBV11-2 and TRBJ2-5, with D unresolved. The CDR3 runs 13 residues. V shed 0 bases and J shed 5 bases, with 7 bases lying between them. Germline V gene data show CDR1 as SGHAT and CDR2 as FQNNGV. As DNA, the CDR3 is TGTGCCAGCAGCTTAGAAATTCTGGAGACCCAGTACTTC. Its translation: CASSLEILETQYF.

This sequence joins TRBV5-6 and TRBJ1-2, with 8 positions matching TRBD1. V was clipped by 3 bases and J by 7 bases; unmatched bases: 8. Germline values: CDR1 SGHDT, CDR2 YYEEEE. This CDR3 has 14 amino acids. The CDR3 DNA sequence: TGTGCCAGCAGCTCCTTGACAGGGGTCGGTGGCTACACCTTC. This sequence encodes CASSSLTGVGGYTF.

V and J are TRBV19 and TRBJ2-7, with a tentative D call TRBD1 (5 bases). CDR3 length: 14 residues. The germline V and J ends were trimmed by 3 bases and 1 base, with 10 bases remaining between them. Per germline, CDR1 LNHDA and CDR2 SQIVND (reference sequence). In nucleotides, the CDR3 is TGTGCCAGTAGTATCGCCGACAGTTCCTACGAGCAGTACTTC. This gives the protein CASSIADSSYEQYF.

The rearrangement links TRBV6-1 to TRBJ1-2; D is perhaps TRBD1 (5 bases). The CDR3 is 17 amino acids. V lost 2 bases and J lost 4, with 20 bases in between. Germline values: CDR1 MNHNS, CDR2 SASEGT. CDR3 residues: CASSESKGIRQGYGYTF. The CDR3 coding sequence is TGTGCCAGCAGTGAAAGTAAGGGGATCCGGCAGGGCTATGGCTACACCTTC.

This chain joins TRBV20-1 and TRBJ1-1, with D possibly TRBD1 on 6 matching bases. V was trimmed by 6 bases and J by 8 bases, leaving 10 bases between them. The CDR3 is made up of 10 amino acids. The germline V gene has CDR1 DFQATT and CDR2 SNEGSKA (reference sequence). The CDR3 coding sequence is TGCAGTGCCGGGGGGCGGGAAGCTTTCTTT. Its translation: CSAGGREAFF.

The chain uses TRBV5-4 and TRBJ2-1; 9 bases are shared with TRBD1. Germline V gene sequence: CDR1 SGHNT, CDR2 YYREEE (reference sequence). The CDR3 covers 15 residues. The ends lost 7 bases at V and 3 bases at J; junction bases unmatched: 8. The CDR3 loop reads CASSRRQGDYNEQFF. The CDR3 DNA sequence: TGTGCCAGCTCCCGCCGACAGGGGGACTACAATGAGCAGTTCTTC.

The V gene is TRBV14, the J gene TRBJ2-7, with 8 bases lining up with TRBD2. The CDR3 sequence is 16 residues long. Germline V gene data show CDR1 as SGHDN and CDR2 as FVKESK. Trimming removed 3 bases from V and 4 bases from J; junction bases left unmatched: 11. The CDR3 region is CASSHGHSGAGYEQYF. The CDR3 DNA is TGTGCCAGCAGCCATGGACATAGCGGGGCTGGGTACGAGCAGTACTTC.

The V call is TRBV5-1, the J call TRBJ1-1; 10 positions agree with TRBD1. The CDR3 is 16 residues long. Germline CDR1 and CDR2: SGHRS and YFSETQ. The ends lost 7 bases at V and 0 bases at J; junction bases unmatched: 9. The chain's CDR3 is CASGAGQGTVNTEAFF. The CDR3 nucleotides read TGCGCCAGCGGGGCGGGACAGGGGACGGTGAACACTGAAGCTTTCTTT.

V usage is TRBV5-1 and J usage is TRBJ2-1, with a possible D match to TRBD1 (5 bases). V was cut by 1 base and J by 0 bases, with 8 bases left in between. Germline V CDR1 and CDR2: SGHRS, YFSETQ. The length of the CDR3 is 15 residues. The CDR3 here is CASSLTGYSYNEQFF. CDR3 DNA sequence: TGCGCCAGCAGCTTGACAGGTTACTCCTACAATGAGCAGTTCTTC.